Shown below are 29 T cell receptor beta chains from a single sample sequenced in a study of blood T cells in healthy people across ages. A second roughly 6 to 11 cycle PCR used barcoded and J-beta primers. MiXCR, applied by TCRdb to the 5' RACE reads, yields one record per CDR3 protein. The sample lists fewer than 650,000 distinct CDR3 sequences, about 25% occurring once. The same specimen was also included in a second study, on T cells of mothers and their children.

Sequencing was carried out using blood. The receptor source for this set is a boy aged 2 to 10 in good health.

The chain uses TRBV20-1 and TRBJ2-1; tentative D call: TRBD2 (6 bases). The V gene's germline CDR1 is DFQATT and CDR2 SNEGSKA (reference sequence). Trimming pared 5 bases from V and 6 bases from J, leaving 17 bases between. The CDR3 loop spans 14 amino acids. CDR3 loop: CSAPGTLNLNEQFF. CDR3 nucleotide sequence: TGCAGTGCTCCTGGGACTCTGAACCTCAATGAGCAGTTCTTC.

This clonotype was counted once. A junction boundary mismatches the germline segment, possibly from a read error. V gene TRBV2 combines with J gene TRBJ1-4; TRBD1 matches 8 bases. Germline V gene sequence: CDR1 SNHLY, CDR2 FYNNEI. The CDR3 consists of 15 residues. The CDR3 region is CASNEGQGIWEKLFF. The DNA of the CDR3 is TGTGCCAGCAATGAAGGACAGGGCATTTGGGAAAAACTGTTTTTT.

The J gene is TRBJ2-7, the V gene TRBV20-1; the match to TRBD2 covers 7 bases. Germline V gene data show CDR1 as DFQATT and CDR2 as SNEGSKA (reference sequence). V was clipped by 4 bases and J by 3 bases; unmatched bases: 9. There are 14 residues in the CDR3. Here the CDR3 DNA reads TGCAGTGCTACTAGCGGCCAGTACATCTACGAGCAGTACTTC. It encodes CSATSGQYIYEQYF.

The V call is TRBV6-2 or TRBV6-3, the J call TRBJ2-2; tentatively, D is TRBD2 (6 bases). There are 13 residues in the CDR3. Looked up from germline, CDR1 is MNHEY and CDR2 is SVGEGT. V was shortened by 4 bases and J by 11 bases, with 14 bases between the two germline ends. The CDR3: CASSSHPGVELFF. The CDR3, as DNA: TGTGCCAGCAGTTCCCACCCGGGGGTTGAGCTGTTTTTT.

Here the CDR3 DNA reads TGCGCCAGCAGCCCCCGGGCCCTGGGGGACGAGCAGTACTTC. Protein: CASSPRALGDEQYF. The rearrangement uses TRBV4-3 and TRBJ2-7; D is tentatively TRBD1 or TRBD2 (5 bases each). Germline V gene lookup returns CDR1 LGHNA and CDR2 YSLEER. The CDR3 is 14 amino acids. The V end lost 4 bases, the J end lost 5 bases, and 15 bases lay between the germline ends.

V usage is TRBV28 and J usage is TRBJ2-5; 8 bases are a match to TRBD2. TRBJ2-7 matches the DNA end more closely, so the J call is doubtful. The CDR3 spans 15 residues. Germline-derived CDR1 and CDR2 are MDHEN and SYDVKM. The CDR3 reads CASSSAGRAPYEQYF. CDR3 nucleotide sequence: TGTGCCAGCAGTTCAGCCGGGAGGGCCCCCTACGAGCAGTACTTC.

V usage is TRBV10-3 and J usage is TRBJ2-5, with 11 nucleotides matching TRBD1. Germline CDR1 ENHRY, CDR2 SYGVKD. This CDR3 has 14 amino acids. Trimming at V came to 5 bases and at J to 2 bases, leaving 1 base not matched to a gene. CDR3 DNA: TGTGCCATCAGTTGGGACAGGGGGCAAGAGACCCAGTACTTC. Translated, it gives CAISWDRGQETQYF.

This clonotype was seen only a few times. Its ends do not fully match the called genes, so a read error is possible. The chain is built from TRBV2 and TRBJ2-5, with D possibly being TRBD1 or TRBD2 (6 bases each). CDR3 length equals 13 residues. Germline CDR1 reads SNHLY; CDR2 reads FYNNEI. The CDR3 protein is CSSTNRGQETQYF. The CDR3, as DNA: TGTTCCAGCACCAACCGGGGGCAGGAGACCCAGTACTTC.

The V and J genes are TRBV7-9 and TRBJ2-3; D is undetermined. Deletions cut 3 bases from V and 1 base from J, with 5 bases between. This CDR3 has 13 residues. Germline CDR1 is SEHNR and CDR2 is FQNEAQ (reference sequence). The CDR3 coding sequence is TGTGCCAGCAGCTTCCCCCGCACAGATACGCAGTATTTT. As protein: CASSFPRTDTQYF.

The CDR3 region has the DNA TGTGCCAGCAGCGGGGGAGGGCCCCACGAGCAGTACTTC. This translates into CASSGGGPHEQYF. J is TRBJ2-7 and V is TRBV7-2, with TRBD2 matching over 7 bases. V dropped 5 bases and J dropped 5; count of bases not matched to a gene: 6. CDR3 length: 13 residues. The V gene's germline CDR1 is SGHTA and CDR2 FQGNSA.

V and J are TRBV5-1 and TRBJ2-5, with 9 bases lining up with TRBD1. The end of the DNA fits TRBJ2-7 better, so the J call may be wrong. Germline V gene lookup returns CDR1 SGHRS and CDR2 YFSETQ. CDR3 size: 15 residues. CDR3 region: CASSLQGQGSGEQYF. CDR3 nucleotides: TGCGCCAGCAGCTTGCAAGGACAGGGGTCAGGCGAGCAGTACTTC.

This clonotype was observed a handful of times. The rearrangement uses TRBV5-6 and TRBJ1-4, with 8 bases identical to TRBD1. CDR3 length: 14 amino acids. The junction had 4 bases not matched to a gene; V was cut back by 4 bases and J by 5 bases. Germline V gene lookup returns CDR1 SGHDT and CDR2 YYEEEE. The CDR3 DNA follows: TGTGCCAGCAGCAAAGGGACAGGAAATGAAAAACTGTTTTTT. It is translated as CASSKGTGNEKLFF.

This clonotype was observed a few times. The V call is TRBV7-6, the J call TRBJ2-5, with TRBD1 as a possible D gene (6 bases). Germline values: CDR1 SGHVS, CDR2 FNYEAQ. The CDR3 is 14 residues long. V dropped 4 bases and J dropped 5 bases, with 14 bases sitting between them. The CDR3 coding sequence is TGTGCCAGCAGCTCGGCTAAGGGACACGAGACCCAGTACTTC. Translation: CASSSAKGHETQYF.

This clonotype was detected many times. The chain employs TRBV20-1 and TRBJ2-5; the match to TRBD2 covers 10 bases. Trimming at V came to 6 bases and at J to 5 bases, leaving 9 bases not matched to a gene. The V gene's germline CDR1 is DFQATT and CDR2 SNEGSKA (reference sequence). This CDR3 is built from 14 residues. The CDR3 sequence is CSARSGGDIETQYF. For the CDR3, the DNA is TGCAGTGCCCGGAGCGGGGGGGACATCGAGACCCAGTACTTC.

This clonotype appeared a few times. V usage is TRBV15 and J usage is TRBJ1-2; D possibly corresponds to TRBD1 (6 bases). This CDR3 region has 14 residues. Trimming shortened V by 5 bases and J by 4 bases, and 14 bases separated the two germline ends. CDR1 is LNHNV, CDR2 YYDKDF, per germline (reference sequence). The CDR3 nucleotides are TGTGCCACCAGCCCGGAGACAGGCCGCTATGGCTACACCTTC. Amino acid sequence: CATSPETGRYGYTF.

The chain carries TRBV2 and TRBJ1-4; weak D call: TRBD1 (6 bases). V was trimmed by 1 base and J by 7 bases, leaving 13 bases between them. Germline CDR1 SNHLY, CDR2 FYNNEI. This CDR3 comprises 15 residues. CDR3 in amino acids: CASSEEGVGAEKLFF. CDR3 DNA sequence: TGTGCCAGCAGTGAAGAGGGAGTGGGGGCTGAAAAACTGTTTTTT.

The chain uses TRBV2 and TRBJ2-2; TRBD1 agrees at 9 bases. This CDR3 is 15 amino acids long. Trimming cost V 7 bases and J 6 bases; bases outside gene matches: 9. Germline-derived CDR1 and CDR2 are SNHLY and FYNNEI. CDR3 coding DNA: TGTGCCAGCACCGAGGACAGGGGATCGGCCGGGGAGCTGTTTTTT. Protein: CASTEDRGSAGELFF.

This clonotype was detected only a few times. The J gene is TRBJ2-7, the V gene TRBV6-5; 9 bases align to TRBD2. This CDR3 is built from 15 residues. Looked up from germline, CDR1 is MNHEY and CDR2 is SVGAGI. Losses at the gene ends were 6 bases for V and 3 bases for J; bases not matched to a gene: 9. As DNA, the CDR3 is TGTGCCAGCAGATGGAAAGCGGGAGGCTACTACGAGCAGTACTTC. It encodes CASRWKAGGYYEQYF.

With regard to this clonotype: One end of the junction fails to match germline, which may point to a read error. The chain couples TRBV7-8 to TRBJ2-7; D call uncertain. Germline V gives CDR1 SGHVS, CDR2 FQNEAQ. The CDR3 totals 14 residues. The CDR3, as DNA: TGTGCCAGCAGCTTAATGGGGTCGGGCTACGAGCGGTACTTC. This gives the protein CASSLMGSGYERYF.

The chain has TRBV7-9 and TRBJ2-1; D is ambiguous. The CDR3 covers 17 residues. The V end was cut by 1 base, the J end by 0 bases, with 13 bases between. Germline V gene data show CDR1 as SEHNR and CDR2 as FQNEAQ (reference sequence). In DNA, the CDR3 is TGTGCCAGCAGCTTAGGACGAGCAGACCTCTCCTACAATGAGCAGTTCTTC. It codes for CASSLGRADLSYNEQFF.

This clonotype has a handful of counts. This chain links TRBV4-1 with TRBJ2-7; unclear D gene. The CDR3 has 14 residues. Trimming pared 1 base from V and 2 bases from J, leaving 9 bases between. Germline lookup yields CDR1 MGHRA and CDR2 YSYEKL. DNA of the CDR3: TGCGCCAGCAGCCAAGGAGGCCAGGCCTACGAGCAGTACTTC. Protein: CASSQGGQAYEQYF.

The CDR3 region has the DNA TGTGCCAGCAGGATTCCGGGACAGGGTCTCCTAGAGACCCAGTACTTC. It is translated as CASRIPGQGLLETQYF. V gene TRBV11-2 combines with J gene TRBJ2-5; 9 bases match TRBD1. This CDR3 has 16 residues. Looked up from germline, CDR1 is SGHAT and CDR2 is FQNNGV. The V segment lost 6 bases and the J segment 4 bases; nucleotides outside the gene matches: 12.

Regarding this clonotype: The junction and the germline gene differ at one end; a read error may be behind it. This chain uses TRBV24-1 with TRBJ2-5, with 9 bases that match TRBD1. Germline V CDR1 and CDR2: KGHDR, SFDVKD. The CDR3 covers 14 residues. Written as DNA, the CDR3 is TGTGCCACCAGTGATCCGGGACAGGGAAAGACCCAGCACTTC. This encodes CATSDPGQGKTQHF.

The chain uses TRBV11-2 and TRBJ2-5, with D possibly called TRBD1 or TRBD2 (5 bases each). The CDR3 runs 15 residues. Germline-derived CDR1 and CDR2 are SGHAT and FQNNGV. V lost 0 bases to trimming and J lost 5 bases, with 13 bases between them. CDR3 amino acids: CASSLDPLEGETQYF. CDR3 in DNA: TGTGCCAGCAGCTTAGACCCACTCGAGGGGGAGACCCAGTACTTC.

V and J are TRBV6-1 and TRBJ1-3, with TRBD1 matching over 10 bases. Unmatched junction bases numbered 3, after V lost 4 bases and J lost 3 bases. The CDR3 spans 15 residues. CDR1 and CDR2 from the germline V gene are MNHNS and SASEGT. The CDR3 DNA follows: TGTGCCAGCAGTGCGACAGGGGGCGGTGGAAACACCATATATTTT. Amino acid sequence: CASSATGGGGNTIYF.

The rearrangement joins TRBV5-1 to TRBJ2-3; the D call may be TRBD1 or TRBD2 (5 bases each). CDR1 is SGHRS, CDR2 YFSETQ, per germline. The V and J ends lost 4 bases and 4 bases respectively, with 16 bases between them. This CDR3 contains 15 residues. CDR3 protein: CASSRDPRSPDTQYF. CDR3 DNA sequence: TGCGCCAGCAGCCGGGACCCCCGGAGCCCAGATACGCAGTATTTT.

The V call is TRBV9, the J call TRBJ2-5; TRBD1 might be the D (7 bases). The CDR3 totals 13 residues. The V end lost 4 bases, the J end lost 11 bases, and 18 bases lay between the germline ends. Germline V gives CDR1 SGDLS, CDR2 YYNGEE. CDR3 sequence (DNA): TGTGCCAGCAGCTACAGACAGGGCGGGGAGCAGTACTTC. Translated: CASSYRQGGEQYF.

The genes are TRBV3-1 and TRBJ2-5; TRBD2 agrees at 14 bases. The CDR3 has 17 amino acids. V dropped 0 bases and J dropped 11; count of bases not matched to a gene: 11. Per germline, CDR1 LGHDT and CDR2 YNNKEL (reference sequence). CDR3: CASSQDWGTSGRGEQYF. In DNA form, the CDR3 reads TGTGCCAGCAGCCAAGATTGGGGGACTAGCGGGAGAGGAGAGCAGTACTTC.

The chain links TRBV2 to TRBJ2-7; the match to TRBD2 covers 15 bases. Germline loops: CDR1 SNHLY, CDR2 FYNNEI. The CDR3 length is 17 residues. V shed 6 bases, J shed 0 bases, and the junction held 6 bases outside the gene matches. CDR3 sequence (DNA): TGTGCCAGCAGCTTGGGACTAGCGGGAGGTCTCTCCTACGAGCAGTACTTC. This sequence encodes CASSLGLAGGLSYEQYF. Full variable domain (outside the CDR3, taken from reference TRBV2 and TRBJ2-7): EPEVTQTPSHQVTQMGQEVILRCVPISNHLYFYWYRQILGQKVEFLVSFYNNEISEKSEIFDDQFSVERPDGSNFTLKIRSTKLEDSAMYFCASSLGLAGGLSYEQYFGPGTRLTVT.